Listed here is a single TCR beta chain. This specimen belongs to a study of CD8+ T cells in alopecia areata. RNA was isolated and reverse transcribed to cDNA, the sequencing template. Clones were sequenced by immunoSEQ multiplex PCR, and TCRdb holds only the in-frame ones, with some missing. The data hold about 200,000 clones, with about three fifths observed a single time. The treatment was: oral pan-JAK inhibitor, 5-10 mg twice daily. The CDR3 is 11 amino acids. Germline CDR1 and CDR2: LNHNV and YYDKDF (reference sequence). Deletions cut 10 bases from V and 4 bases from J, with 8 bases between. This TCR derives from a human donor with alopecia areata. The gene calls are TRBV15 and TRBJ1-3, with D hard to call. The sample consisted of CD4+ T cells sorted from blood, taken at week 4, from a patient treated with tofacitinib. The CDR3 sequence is CAIRAGNTIYF. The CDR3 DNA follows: TGTGCCATCCGTGCAGGAAACACCATATATTTT.